The clone carrying this T cell receptor beta chain was seen only a few times. The antigen is unknown. This sample stems from a study of beta chain features in type 1 diabetes. Study-wide background: Researchers looked at some 110 million sorted cells across all samples. General study findings and limits: Sequencing used cDNA, and cells with high TCR expression could therefore be over-represented. Compared with healthy donors, patients appeared to share more similar naive, central memory and regulatory TCRB repertoires. Shortening of TCRB CDR3s, moderate but significant, appeared in all four CD4+ subsets of Type 1 diabetes patients.

Expressed TCRB transcripts got sequenced, as all isolated RNA was reverse transcribed. Sequenced by immunoSEQ multiplex PCR; TCRdb stores in-frame clones only, minus some. The sample includes roughly 300,000 clones, 14% of them seen just once. V was trimmed by 3 bases and J by 8 bases, leaving 10 bases between them. This CDR3 region has 12 residues. Germline V lookup: CDR1 MGHDK, CDR2 SYGVNS. The source material was central memory CD4+ T cells from blood. The chain links TRBV25-1 to TRBJ1-1; D ambiguous. The TCR sequence derives from a man aged 30-40 years in good health. CDR3 coding DNA: TGTGCCAGCAGTGACTTAGGATGGGAAGCTTTCTTT. Encoded protein: CASSDLGWEAFF.